This T cell receptor (beta chain) comes out of a study of blood T cell repertoires in COVID-19. Study as a whole: There were acute and convalescent COVID-19 samples, and they came from the United States, Italy and Spain.

The repertoire was sequenced with immunoSEQ multiplex PCR; TCRdb's copy has only in-frame clones and lacks some. Here the sample spans roughly 250,000 clones, over 80% being singletons. Two negative PCRs, clearance, or symptom resolution had been documented for recovered Cohort 3 donors. The CDR3 extends over 19 amino acids. The V end was cut by 1 base, the J end by 4 bases, with 23 bases between. Germline CDR1 reads LGHDT; CDR2 reads YNNKEL (reference sequence). The chain has TRBV3-1 (or the pseudogene TRBV3-2) and TRBJ2-1; D possibly corresponds to TRBD1 (5 bases). This TCR was recovered from a woman in her late teens or twenties who had recovered from COVID-19. Sequencing was carried out using PBMCs or T cells enriched from blood (not recorded which). The CDR3 DNA sequence: TGTGCCAGCAGCCAAGTACGACTCCGGGCAGGGCTAACTTACAATGAGCAGTTCTTC. Its protein product is CASSQVRLRAGLTYNEQFF.